These T cell receptor beta chains were read from a single sample in a study of T cells in Graves' hyperthyroidism and ophthalmopathy. TCRdb re-called the multiplex PCR reads through MiXCR, storing one row per CDR3 protein. This sample has around 600,000 distinct CDR3 sequences, with roughly 15% found just once. Sequencing was performed on blood. Receptor source: a woman aged 50 to 60 with Graves' ophthalmopathy. The CDR3 runs from the conserved cysteine through the conserved F or W.

TRBV6-7	TRBJ2-4	CASTDRGGRKNIQYF
TRBV28	TRBJ2-1	CASSFFGTSYNEQFF
TRBV28	TRBJ2-1	CASRAGASNEQFF
TRBV6-1	TRBJ2-7	CASKTRQDSYEQYF
TRBV4-1	TRBJ2-3	CASSQDGAGGTDTQYF
TRBV11-1	TRBJ2-1	CASSSAGAPNEQFF
TRBV19	TRBJ2-1	CASRKEAGPRNEQFF
TRBV7-2	TRBJ2-7	CASSSPGNSYEQYF
TRBV6-2/TRBV6-3	TRBJ1-2	CASSYEVTYGYTF
TRBV7-6	TRBJ2-7	CASSLQLPPYEQYF
TRBV6-2/TRBV6-3	TRBJ2-7	CASSYSEVSYEQYF
TRBV20-1	TRBJ2-7	CSAMGEGKSSYEQYF
TRBV7-2	TRBJ1-2	CASSRQTGNYGYTF
TRBV25-1	TRBJ1-5	CASSEWGNNQPQHF
TRBV5-6	TRBJ1-6	CASSLVQLGVGSPLHF
TRBV11-3	TRBJ2-2	CASSLGWSGTTNTGELFF
TRBV3-1	TRBJ2-5	CASSQDSSGRAETQYF
TRBV12-5	TRBJ2-7	CASGLVVGTLYEQYF
TRBV9	TRBJ2-1	CASSQTTRGDEQFF
TRBV7-2	TRBJ1-2	CASSLPGQGAYGYTF
TRBV12-3/TRBV12-4	TRBJ1-1	CASSINLETEAFF
TRBV18	TRBJ1-6	CASSQTGGFDNSPLHF
TRBV4-1	TRBJ1-6	CASSHVSSPPHF
TRBV7-2	TRBJ1-2	CASSLEFLWTGPNYGYTF
TRBV6-2/TRBV6-3	TRBJ2-3	CASSGTGGATDTQYF
TRBV13	TRBJ1-5	CASSSGPINQPQHF
TRBV27	TRBJ2-7	CASSSRQDFSYEQYF
TRBV28	TRBJ2-3	CASSAPTSGGTDTQYF
TRBV10-3	TRBJ2-5	CANAPNIEETQYF
TRBV2	TRBJ2-1	CASSSPRSGREYEQFF
TRBV20-1	TRBJ2-1	CSARDVTGGTPNEQFF
TRBV28	TRBJ1-6	CASTSVGVEDSPLHF
TRBV28	TRBJ1-6	CASSRSRDSSSYNSPLHF
TRBV2	TRBJ2-1	CASSAPLYNEQFF
TRBV7-3	TRBJ2-1	CASSSNLEGEQFF
TRBV9	TRBJ2-7	CASSPTSGSFYEQYF
TRBV5-1	TRBJ2-7	CASSPDSEGTYEQYF
TRBV7-2	TRBJ2-1	CASTIEGLAGPYNEQFF
TRBV5-6	TRBJ1-5	CASSLAGFSNQPQHF
TRBV27	TRBJ2-1	CASSFVGRLADNEQFF
TRBV7-2	TRBJ2-1	CASSDGYSYNEQFF
TRBV28	TRBJ1-2	CASSQTPKDYGYTF
TRBV5-1	TRBJ2-7	CASSFKLRYEQYF
TRBV18	TRBJ1-2	CASSPPGRDYYGYTF
TRBV28	TRBJ2-2	CAGRTSGSSGELFF
TRBV18	TRBJ2-3	CASSPPNGLALRDTQYF
TRBV7-2	TRBJ1-1	CASSPDGLNTEAFF
TRBV7-3	TRBJ2-3	CASSLSAWSTDTQYF
TRBV11-1	TRBJ2-2	CASTPSYTGELFF
TRBV12-3/TRBV12-4	TRBJ2-1	CASRIGGSSYNEQFF
TRBV28	TRBJ2-5	CASRPTGETQYF
TRBV5-1	TRBJ2-1	CASSSEGATGNLYNEQFF
TRBV7-2	TRBJ2-2	CASSLELAGDLTGELFF